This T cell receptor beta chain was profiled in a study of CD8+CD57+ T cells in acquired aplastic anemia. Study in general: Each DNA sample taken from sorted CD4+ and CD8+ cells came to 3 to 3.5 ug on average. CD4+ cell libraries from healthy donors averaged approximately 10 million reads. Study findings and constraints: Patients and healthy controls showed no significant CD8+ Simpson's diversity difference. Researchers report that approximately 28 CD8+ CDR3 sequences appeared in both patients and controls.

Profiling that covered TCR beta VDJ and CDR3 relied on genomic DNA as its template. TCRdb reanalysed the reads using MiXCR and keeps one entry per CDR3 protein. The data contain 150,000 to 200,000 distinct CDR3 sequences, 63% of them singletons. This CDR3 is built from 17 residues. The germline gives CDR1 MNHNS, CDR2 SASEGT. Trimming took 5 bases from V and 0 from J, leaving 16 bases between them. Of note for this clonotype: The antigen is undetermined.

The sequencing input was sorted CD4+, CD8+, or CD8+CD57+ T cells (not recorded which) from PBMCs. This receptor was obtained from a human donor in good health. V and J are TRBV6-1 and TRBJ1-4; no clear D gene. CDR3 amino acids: CASSYSRAIATNEKLFF. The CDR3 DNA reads TGTGCCAGCAGTTACTCAAGGGCCATTGCAACTAATGAAAAACTGTTTTTT.